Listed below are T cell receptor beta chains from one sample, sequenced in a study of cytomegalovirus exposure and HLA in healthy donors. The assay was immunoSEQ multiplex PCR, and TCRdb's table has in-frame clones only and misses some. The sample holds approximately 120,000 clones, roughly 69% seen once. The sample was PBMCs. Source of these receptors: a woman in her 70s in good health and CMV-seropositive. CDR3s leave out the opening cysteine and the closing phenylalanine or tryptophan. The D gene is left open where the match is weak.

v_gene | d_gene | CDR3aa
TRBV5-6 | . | ASRSRGKEGYGYT
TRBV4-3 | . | ASSQDFGGTDREQY
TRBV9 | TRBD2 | ASSTLGRALGETQY
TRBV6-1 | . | ASRTGQSTEAF
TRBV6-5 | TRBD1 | ASSPGQAGSKPLH
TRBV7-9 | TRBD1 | ASSLQGETGELF
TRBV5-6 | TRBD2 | ASSRRLAAYNEQF
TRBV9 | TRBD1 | ASSNWGTGIYGYT
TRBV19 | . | ASSIGEGMGTEAF
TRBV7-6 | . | ASSFSQGGNQPQH
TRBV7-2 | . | ASSPPPNRKVNTGELF
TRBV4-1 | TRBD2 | ASSQASGGSDTQY
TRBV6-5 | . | ASRVTGLGETQY
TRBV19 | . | ASTGFTEAF
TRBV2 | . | ASSEQGQALVNEQY
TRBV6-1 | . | ASSESGRDGYT
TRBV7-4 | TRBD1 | ASSLETGESQPQH
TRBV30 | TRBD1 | AWSMRQGLLTPNTEAF
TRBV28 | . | ASGMGGLDVSQH
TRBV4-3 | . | ASSQDRSGVNTEAF
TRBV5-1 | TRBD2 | ASSLDVTSGGIYNEQF
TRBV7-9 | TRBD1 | ASSLGSGTGGEQY
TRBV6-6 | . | ASTPAGTGNTIY
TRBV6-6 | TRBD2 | ASSGAAGGHSVTQY
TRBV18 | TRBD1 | ASSRGTGETQY
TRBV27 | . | ASSLSAGPGEQY
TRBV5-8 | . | ASSASGKLSYEQY
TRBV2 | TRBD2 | ASSMTSVKNIQY
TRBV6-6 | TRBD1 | ASSYDDRGNSPLH
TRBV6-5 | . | ASRITGRSNQPQH
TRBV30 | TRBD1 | AWGQGNGEQY
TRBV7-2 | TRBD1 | ASSTRTGWTEAF
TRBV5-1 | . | ASSLGGSSYEQY
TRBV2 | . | ASSERMTAYYGYT
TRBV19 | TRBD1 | ASSSRQTGGTAYNSPLH
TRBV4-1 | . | ASSQEDSYEQY
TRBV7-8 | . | ASSPGPEAF